One and the same sample provided the 25 T cell receptor beta chains below, sequenced in a study of CXCR3-negative and CXCR3-positive naive CD8 T cells. The libraries of TRB cDNA were constructed through 5' RACE using UMI labels. TCRdb reanalyzed the 5' RACE reads, giving one entry per CDR3 protein sequence and no DNA. This sample carries about 26,000 distinct CDR3 sequences, with about 2.7% going to the ten biggest clones. The sequenced sample consisted of naive CXCR3- CD8+ T cells from blood. Subset in this sample: CD45RO-CCR7+CD27+CD95- naive CD8+ T cells lacking CXCR3 (TNR3-). Receptors originate from a human donor in good health. Some clones in this sample may be carry-over from other donors' samples.

V gene TRBV29-1 combines with J gene TRBJ2-7; TCRdb selects TRBD1, and the lack of DNA leaves this call unchecked. The CDR3 consists of 14 residues. Germline CDR1 and CDR2: SQVTM and ANQGSEA. The CDR3 sequence is CSVESGASSYEQYF.

The chain joins TRBV27 to TRBJ1-2; the D gene TCRdb calls, TRBD1, cannot be checked with no DNA. Germline CDR1 is MNHEY and CDR2 is SMNVEV (reference sequence). The CDR3 totals 16 residues. The CDR3 spells CASSLYGTGNFYGYTF.

The chain combines TRBV4-3 with TRBJ2-7; TCRdb's assignment of TRBD1 cannot be checked, as there is no DNA. The CDR3 totals 15 residues. The germline gives CDR1 LGHNA, CDR2 YSLEER. The CDR3 loop reads CASSQDNKGGYEQYF.

V gene TRBV7-3 combines with J gene TRBJ2-1; TCRdb picks TRBD1, but there is no DNA to check that call. The CDR3 has 15 amino acids. CDR1 is SGHTA and CDR2 is FQGTGA in the germline V gene. The CDR3 loop reads CASSLGYRADDEQFF.

The rearrangement uses TRBV28 and TRBJ2-2; TCRdb designates TRBD2, a call that cannot be tested without DNA. Germline V gives CDR1 MDHEN, CDR2 SYDVKM. CDR3 length: 17 residues. CDR3 protein: CASLFALSGGVTGELFF.

CDR3 sequence: CSVGHRADGANVLTF. The chain joins TRBV29-1 to TRBJ2-6. The CDR3 contains 15 residues. The germline V gene has CDR1 SQVTM and CDR2 ANQGSEA. Full variable domain (remainder filled in from reference TRBV29-1 and TRBJ2-6): SAVISQKPSRDICQRGTSLTIQCQVDSQVTMMFWYRQQPGQSLTLIATANQGSEATYESGFVIDKFPISRPNLTFSTLTVSNMSPEDSSIYLCSVGHRADGANVLTFGAGSRLTVL.

V is TRBV5-1 and J is TRBJ2-7; TCRdb's D call, TRBD1, is unchecked because there is no DNA. The germline gives CDR1 SGHRS, CDR2 YFSETQ. The CDR3 runs to 15 residues. The CDR3 spells CASSLAGMGAYEQYF.

The chain recombines TRBV24-1 with TRBJ1-4; the TCRdb D gene call, TRBD1, has no DNA to confirm it. The CDR3 totals 13 residues. Per the germline V gene, CDR1 is KGHDR and CDR2 is SFDVKD. The CDR3 reads CATMDSDNEKLFF.

The genes are TRBV6-4 and TRBJ2-3; TCRdb names TRBD1, which stays unverified in the absence of DNA. The CDR3 consists of 13 residues. Germline assignment: CDR1 MRHNA and CDR2 SNTAGT. CDR3 in amino acids: CASGGESTDTQYF.

The CDR3 protein is CSWGGSWNQETQYF. J is TRBJ2-5 and V is TRBV29-1; TCRdb's D call, TRBD1, is unchecked because there is no DNA. Germline V gene lookup returns CDR1 SQVTM and CDR2 ANQGSEA. The CDR3 runs 14 residues.

V is TRBV28 and J is TRBJ2-7; the D call of TRBD1 rests on TCRdb alone, since no DNA is present to check it. In germline, CDR1 is MDHEN, CDR2 SYDVKM. The CDR3 runs 16 residues. The CDR3 loop reads CASSHPGQGNRYEQYF.

The chain joins TRBV29-1 to TRBJ2-1. CDR3 size: 13 residues. Germline loops: CDR1 SQVTM, CDR2 ANQGSEA. CDR3 sequence reads: CNVYLASYNEQFF.

The chain uses TRBV11-1 and TRBJ2-1; TCRdb's D call of TRBD1 is untestable without DNA. From germline, CDR1 is SGHAT and CDR2 FQDESV (reference sequence). This CDR3 has 14 residues. CDR3 in amino acids: CASSPRGNYNEQFF.

This CDR3 reads CSVEHGTEAFF. This chain joins TRBV29-1 and TRBJ1-1. This CDR3 has 11 residues. CDR1 and CDR2 (germline): SQVTM, ANQGSEA.

V is TRBV5-5 and J is TRBJ1-1; checking the TCRdb D call of TRBD1 is not possible without DNA. The CDR3 contains 14 residues. The V gene's germline CDR1 is SGHKS and CDR2 YYEKEE (reference sequence). CDR3 protein: CASSLVRGDTEAFF.

The chain has TRBV12-3 or TRBV12-4 and TRBJ2-6. This CDR3 contains 16 residues. The CDR3 loop reads CASSPQTESGANVLTF.

The chain employs TRBV7-2 and TRBJ1-6; TCRdb calls TRBD1, which cannot be checked without DNA. Germline V CDR1 and CDR2: SGHTA, FQGNSA. The CDR3 has 14 amino acids. This CDR3 is CASSPGGDNSPLHF.

This chain joins TRBV7-9 and TRBJ1-6; there is no DNA to check the TCRdb D call of TRBD1. CDR3 length equals 17 residues. CDR1 is SEHNR and CDR2 is FQNEAQ in the germline V gene (reference sequence). CDR3 loop: CASSQNYRQAASSPLHF. The whole variable domain, filled in from reference TRBV7-9 and TRBJ1-6, reads DTGVSQNPRHKITKRGQNVTFRCDPISEHNRLYWYRQTLGQGPEFLTYFQNEAQLEKSRLLSDRFSAERPKGSFSTLEIQRTEQGDSAMYLCASSQNYRQAASSPLHFGNGTRLTVT.

V gene TRBV20-1 combines with J gene TRBJ2-7; there is no DNA to check the TCRdb D call of TRBD2. Per germline, CDR1 DFQATT and CDR2 SNEGSKA (reference sequence). The CDR3 covers 15 residues. CDR3 in amino acids: CSAMTSGSSSYEQYF.

V gene TRBV4-3 combines with J gene TRBJ2-5; the D call of TRBD2 rests on TCRdb alone, since no DNA is present to check it. CDR3 length: 15 amino acids. Germline-derived CDR1 and CDR2 are LGHNA and YSLEER. The CDR3 loop reads CASSQDGTRVETQYF.

This chain connects TRBV4-3 to TRBJ2-4; checking the TCRdb D call of TRBD1 is not possible without DNA. This CDR3 spans 15 amino acids. The germline CDR1 and CDR2 sequences are LGHNA and YSLEER. The CDR3 sequence: CASSPTGDPKNIQYF.

This chain joins TRBV20-1 and TRBJ2-7. Per the germline V gene, CDR1 is DFQATT and CDR2 is SNEGSKA (reference sequence). This CDR3 contains 15 residues. CDR3 sequence: CSARELAGDSYEQYF.

The chain combines TRBV27 with TRBJ2-7; TCRdb indicates TRBD1, and absent DNA this call remains unverified. This CDR3 is built from 14 residues. CDR1 MNHEY and CDR2 SMNVEV come from the germline V gene (reference sequence). This CDR3 reads CASGQGDLPREQYF.

The V call is TRBV5-1, the J call TRBJ2-3; absent DNA, TCRdb's TRBD2 call cannot be checked. This CDR3 has 16 amino acids. Germline V lookup: CDR1 SGHRS, CDR2 YFSETQ. The CDR3 is CASSSGQGLSTDTQYF.

V and J are TRBV29-1 and TRBJ2-5; TCRdb lists TRBD1, though no DNA is available to test this call. The CDR3 totals 17 residues. Germline V CDR1 and CDR2: SQVTM, ANQGSEA. The CDR3 sequence is CSVEAGQGLTLQETQYF.